A single sample gave rise to the 27 T cell receptor beta chains below, sequenced in a study of blood T cell repertoires in COVID-19. Clones were read by immunoSEQ multiplex PCR, and TCRdb kept only the in-frame ones, dropping some. The table has some 30,000 clones, 87% seen once. The specimen sequenced was peripheral blood. The receptors come from a man in his fifties or sixties with active COVID-19.

The V and J genes are TRBV28 and TRBJ1-1; D gene unclear. The germline V and J ends were trimmed by 8 bases and 4 bases, with 20 bases remaining between them. Germline loops: CDR1 MDHEN, CDR2 SYDVKM. The CDR3 is 15 residues long. Written as DNA, the CDR3 is TGTGCCAGCCTTTTGTTAGACTCCTCTAGCACTGAAGCTTTCTTT. Translation gives CASLLLDSSSTEAFF.

The chain has TRBV3-1 (or the pseudogene TRBV3-2) and TRBJ2-2; unclear D gene. Germline assignment: CDR1 LGHDT and CDR2 YNNKEL (reference sequence). Trimming took off 6 bases at V and 9 bases at J, with 8 bases between the two ends. The CDR3 length is 11 residues. The CDR3 protein is CASRFNRELFF. Here the CDR3 DNA reads TGTGCCAGCAGGTTCAACAGGGAGCTGTTTTTT.

The rearrangement uses TRBV6-5 and TRBJ1-1; 7 positions agree with TRBD1. Trimming at V came to 6 bases and at J to 3 bases, leaving 1 base not matched to a gene. The CDR3 is 12 amino acids. Germline CDR1 MNHEY, CDR2 SVGAGI. CDR3 residues: CASRQGYTEAFF. The CDR3, as DNA: TGTGCCAGCAGACAGGGGTACACTGAAGCTTTCTTT.

This clone was detected only a few times. The rearrangement links TRBV27 to TRBJ2-1, with 11 positions matching TRBD2. The ends lost 6 bases at V and 9 bases at J; junction bases unmatched: 10. Per the germline V gene, CDR1 is MNHEY and CDR2 is SMNVEV (reference sequence). The CDR3 is 15 amino acids. CDR3 bases: TGTGCCAGCAGCCCTTTAGCGGGGGGGCGAGGTGAGCAGTTCTTC. Residues: CASSPLAGGRGEQFF.

This clone was counted a few times. The chain is built from TRBV5-1 and TRBJ1-3; TRBD1 matches at 9 bases. The CDR3 has 16 residues. V lost 6 bases, J lost 1 base, and 8 bases stayed unmatched. CDR1 SGHRS and CDR2 YFSETQ come from the germline V gene. CDR3 loop: CASTTGGLLSGNTIYF. DNA of the CDR3: TGCGCCAGCACCACAGGGGGCTTGCTTTCTGGAAACACCATATATTTT.

This clone was seen more than once but under ten times. This chain uses TRBV4-1 with TRBJ1-6, with D maybe TRBD1 (6 bases). Germline values: CDR1 MGHRA, CDR2 YSYEKL. Trimming took 1 base from V and 4 from J, leaving 14 bases between them. CDR3 length equals 17 residues. In DNA form, the CDR3 reads TGCGCCAGCAGCCAAGCCCCTAGGCAGGGGTATAATTCACCCCTCCACTTT. Its protein product is CASSQAPRQGYNSPLHF.

The chain links TRBV7-9 to TRBJ2-1; no clear D. This CDR3 is 11 amino acids long. CDR1 and CDR2 (germline): SEHNR, FQNEAQ (reference sequence). V shed 8 bases and J shed 4 bases, with 6 bases lying between them. The CDR3 coding sequence is TGTGCCAGCCGCGAATACAATGAGCAGTTCTTC. This codes for CASREYNEQFF. Drawing the rest from reference TRBV7-9 and TRBJ2-1, the complete variable domain is DTGVSQNPRHKITKRGQNVTFRCDPISEHNRLYWYRQTLGQGPEFLTYFQNEAQLEKSRLLSDRFSAERPKGSFSTLEIQRTEQGDSAMYLCASREYNEQFFGPGTRLTVL.

This chain joins TRBV7-3 and TRBJ2-3; 10 bases map to TRBD2. With 4 bases clipped from V and 7 bases from J, the junction kept 11 bases outside the gene matches. Looked up from germline, CDR1 is SGHTA and CDR2 is FQGTGA. This CDR3 comprises 16 residues. In DNA form, the CDR3 reads TGTGCCAGCAGCTCCGAAGTAGCGGGGGGAGGGAATACGCAGTATTTT. Its protein product is CASSSEVAGGGNTQYF.

The genes are TRBV9 and TRBJ1-1; the D is unclear. Trimming removed 0 bases at V and 1 base at J, with 7 bases between. CDR3 length equals 14 residues. Germline CDR1 SGDLS, CDR2 YYNGEE. CDR3 residues: CASSVDGKNTEAFF. The CDR3 DNA is TGTGCCAGCAGCGTAGACGGGAAGAACACTGAAGCTTTCTTT.

V usage is TRBV5-4 and J usage is TRBJ1-1; D remains unclear. The CDR3 contains 14 residues. V was clipped by 2 bases and J by 2 bases, with 10 bases between them. Germline values: CDR1 SGHNT, CDR2 YYREEE (reference sequence). The CDR3: CASSFVGSNTEAFF. CDR3 sequence (DNA): TGTGCCAGCAGCTTTGTTGGCAGTAACACTGAAGCTTTCTTT. Filled out from reference TRBV5-4 and TRBJ1-1, the complete variable domain reads ETGVTQSPTHLIKTRGQQVTLRCSSQSGHNTVSWYQQALGQGPQFIFQYYREEENGRGNFPPRFSGLQFPNYSSELNVNALELDDSALYLCASSFVGSNTEAFFGQGTRLTVV.

This chain joins TRBV5-1 and TRBJ1-4; 7 positions agree with TRBD1. Unmatched junction bases numbered 11, after V lost 4 bases and J lost 8 bases. This CDR3 has 15 residues. CDR1 is SGHRS, CDR2 YFSETQ, per germline. CDR3 protein: CASSGQQGRQEKLFF. CDR3 nucleotides: TGCGCCAGCAGCGGACAACAGGGGCGCCAAGAAAAACTGTTTTTT.

V and J are TRBV20-1 and TRBJ2-7; no firm D call. The CDR3 runs to 11 residues. The germline gives CDR1 DFQATT, CDR2 SNEGSKA (reference sequence). Trimming removed 5 bases from V and 0 bases from J, with 5 bases in between. DNA of the CDR3: TGCAGTGCTGAGAGCTCCTACGAGCAGTACTTC. It is translated as CSAESSYEQYF.

This rearrangement joins TRBV19 to TRBJ2-6; a weak D match, TRBD2 (5 bases). This CDR3 is 18 amino acids long. Germline V CDR1 and CDR2: LNHDA, SQIVND (reference sequence). V lost 1 base to trimming and J lost 2 bases, with 15 bases between them. The CDR3 region is CASSIGRFRLAGANVLTF. CDR3 nucleotide sequence: TGTGCCAGTAGTATAGGGAGGTTTAGGCTGGCTGGGGCCAACGTCCTGACTTTC.

In DNA form, the CDR3 reads TGTGCCACCAGGGACAGGTCCTCCTACGAGCAGTACTTC. Its translation: CATRDRSSYEQYF. The gene calls are TRBV24-1 and TRBJ2-7; 7 nucleotides match TRBD1. The CDR3 covers 13 residues. Trimming cost V 7 bases and J 0 bases; bases outside gene matches: 2. Germline CDR1 reads KGHDR; CDR2 reads SFDVKD.

The chain uses TRBV2 and TRBJ2-3; tentative D call: TRBD2 (6 bases). Trimming removed 2 bases from V and 1 base from J, with 10 bases in between. This CDR3 spans 15 amino acids. CDR1 SNHLY and CDR2 FYNNEI come from the germline V gene. The CDR3 here is CASSERAGRTDTQYF. The CDR3 region has the DNA TGTGCCAGCAGTGAAAGGGCGGGGCGCACAGATACGCAGTATTTT.

The rearrangement joins TRBV14 to TRBJ2-2; D call uncertain. V lost 0 bases and J lost 5, with 16 bases in between. Looked up from germline, CDR1 is SGHDN and CDR2 is FVKESK. The length of the CDR3 is 17 residues. The CDR3: CASSQDLFKGETGELFF. In DNA, the CDR3 is TGTGCCAGCAGCCAAGATCTGTTCAAAGGAGAAACCGGGGAGCTGTTTTTT.

V gene TRBV9 combines with J gene TRBJ1-2; 9 nucleotides align to TRBD1. The V gene end was trimmed by 3 bases and the J gene end by 6 bases; junction bases not matched to a gene: 18. The germline V gene has CDR1 SGDLS and CDR2 YYNGEE. This CDR3 has 18 amino acids. Here the CDR3 reads CASSAPAGQGSFGHGYTF. CDR3 coding DNA: TGTGCCAGCAGCGCCCCCGCGGGACAGGGCTCTTTCGGTCATGGCTACACCTTC.

V and J are TRBV5-8 and TRBJ2-1; 9 nucleotides line up with TRBD2. Trimming took 1 base from V and 4 from J; bases not matched to a gene: 6. The germline V gene encodes CDR1 SGHTS and CDR2 YDEGEE. The CDR3 has 16 residues. For the CDR3, the DNA is TGTGCCAGCAGCTTGCTCAGCGGGGGGATGTACAATGAGCAGTTCTTC. This gives the protein CASSLLSGGMYNEQFF. Complete variable domain (other parts from reference TRBV5-8 and TRBJ2-1): EAGVTQSPTHLIKTRGQQATLRCSPISGHTSVYWYQQALGLGLQFLLWYDEGEERNRGNFPPRFSGRQFPNYSSELNVNALELEDSALYLCASSLLSGGMYNEQFFGPGTRLTVL.

The rearrangement joins TRBV25-1 to TRBJ2-7; 12 bases line up with TRBD1. Trimming cost V 4 bases and J 2 bases; bases outside gene matches: 3. Germline-derived CDR1 and CDR2 are MGHDK and SYGVNS. CDR3 length: 15 residues. CDR3 sequence: CASSGGQGAAYEQYF. CDR3 nucleotides: TGTGCCAGCAGTGGGGGACAGGGGGCAGCCTACGAGCAGTACTTC.

The gene calls are TRBV25-1 and TRBJ1-1, with no clear D. The V and J ends lost 5 bases and 1 base respectively, with 11 bases between them. CDR1 MGHDK and CDR2 SYGVNS come from the germline V gene. This CDR3 is 14 amino acids long. DNA of the CDR3: TGTGCCAGCAGTTGGCGGGCGGCGAACACTGAAGCTTTCTTT. Protein: CASSWRAANTEAFF.

The chain joins TRBV7-9 to TRBJ2-3; weak D call: TRBD1 (5 bases). Deletions cut 10 bases from V and 0 bases from J, with 11 bases between. The CDR3 totals 13 residues. CDR1 and CDR2 (germline): SEHNR, FQNEAQ (reference sequence). The CDR3 nucleotides are TGTGCCATCCAGGGTCCTAGCACAGATACGCAGTATTTT. It codes for CAIQGPSTDTQYF.

The V call is TRBV2, the J call TRBJ2-5, with 8 bases fitting TRBD2. From germline, CDR1 is SNHLY and CDR2 FYNNEI. This CDR3 is 18 amino acids long. J was trimmed by 5 bases and V by 5 bases; bases with no gene match: 19. CDR3 nucleotides: TGTGCCAGCAGTCAGAATGGGAACAACGGGGGGGATGGGGAGACCCAGTACTTC. Amino acids: CASSQNGNNGGDGETQYF.

The chain uses TRBV6-6 and TRBJ2-3, with 13 positions matching TRBD2. Germline values: CDR1 MNHNY, CDR2 SVGAGI (reference sequence). Trimming cost V 9 bases and J 6 bases; bases outside gene matches: 12. The CDR3 covers 16 residues. The CDR3 protein is CASFPALAGGVDTQYF. CDR3 DNA sequence: TGTGCCAGTTTCCCCGCACTAGCGGGGGGGGTGGATACGCAGTATTTT.

The chain employs TRBV10-3 and TRBJ1-6; TRBD1 agrees at 7 bases. Per germline, CDR1 ENHRY and CDR2 SYGVKD. V shed 0 bases and J 9 bases; nucleotides not matched to a gene: 8. The CDR3 has 16 amino acids. The CDR3, as DNA: TGTGCCATCAGTGAGTCGGGGGCAGGGGGTAGTTCACCCCTCCACTTT. It codes for CAISESGAGGSSPLHF.

V gene TRBV6-1 combines with J gene TRBJ1-1; TRBD1 might be the D (6 bases). Looked up from germline, CDR1 is MNHNS and CDR2 is SASEGT. The CDR3 spans 16 residues. The ends were cut back, 3 bases at V and 0 bases at J, with 14 bases in the middle. The CDR3 is CASSEEQGLVNTEAFF. The CDR3 region has the DNA TGTGCCAGCAGTGAGGAACAGGGTTTGGTGAACACTGAAGCTTTCTTT.

The gene calls are TRBV5-1 and TRBJ1-3, with 10 bases lining up with TRBD1. The CDR3 has 13 amino acids. Per the germline V gene, CDR1 is SGHRS and CDR2 is YFSETQ. Losses at the gene ends were 4 bases for V and 9 bases for J; bases not matched to a gene: 4. Here the CDR3 reads CASSRGQGGTIYF. The CDR3 bases are TGCGCCAGCAGCCGTGGACAGGGGGGCACCATATATTTT.

The gene calls are TRBV4-1 and TRBJ2-1; TRBD1 is a possible D gene (5 bases). This CDR3 region has 16 residues. V shed 1 base and J shed 2 bases, with 12 bases lying between them. The germline V gene encodes CDR1 MGHRA and CDR2 YSYEKL. The CDR3 nucleotides are TGCGCCAGCAGCCAAGGATGGCAGGGTCCCTACAATGAGCAGTTCTTC. Translated: CASSQGWQGPYNEQFF.